This T cell receptor beta chain was documented in a study of T cell responses to AZD1222 COVID-19 vaccine. Overall study results and limits: The span of vaccine-associated CD4 TCRs extended across spike, with dominance at 160-218 and 743-854. The donor group comprised mostly white British people and more females; the analysis possibly underestimated clonal diversity.

Measured with immunoSEQ multiplex PCR; TCRdb has only the in-frame clones, and not every one. Of 150,000 or so clones detected, about 88% appear once; the ten largest clones hold 3.1%. With regard to this clone: The target antigen is unknown.

The germline V and J ends were trimmed by 5 bases and 0 bases, with 15 bases remaining between them. CDR3 size: 16 residues. The germline gives CDR1 SGHRS, CDR2 YFSETQ. This TCR came from an adult in good health. The chain joins TRBV5-1 to TRBJ1-3; D might be TRBD1 (6 bases). The sample here was peripheral blood, taken on day 0 of AZD1222 vaccination. The DNA for the CDR3 is TGCGCCAGCAGTCTCCAGGGGCCTAGCTCTGGAAACACCATATATTTT. It codes for CASSLQGPSSGNTIYF.